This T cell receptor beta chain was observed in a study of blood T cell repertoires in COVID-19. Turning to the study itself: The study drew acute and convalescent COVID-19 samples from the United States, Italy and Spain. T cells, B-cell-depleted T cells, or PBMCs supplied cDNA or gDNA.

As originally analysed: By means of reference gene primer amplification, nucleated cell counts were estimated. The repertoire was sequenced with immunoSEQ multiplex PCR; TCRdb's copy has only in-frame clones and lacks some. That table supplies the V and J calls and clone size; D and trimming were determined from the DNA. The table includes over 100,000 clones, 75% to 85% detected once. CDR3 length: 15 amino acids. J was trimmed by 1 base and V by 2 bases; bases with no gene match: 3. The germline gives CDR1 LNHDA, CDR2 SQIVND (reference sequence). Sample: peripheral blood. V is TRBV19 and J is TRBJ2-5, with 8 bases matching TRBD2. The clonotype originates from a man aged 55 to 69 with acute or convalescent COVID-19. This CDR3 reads CASSISTSGQETQYF. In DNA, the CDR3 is TGTGCCAGTAGTATATCTACTAGCGGCCAAGAGACCCAGTACTTC.